One and the same sample provided the 29 T cell receptor beta chains below, sequenced in a study of post-analysis software for immune sequencing data. Regarding the study as a whole: Relative to controls, patients had five TRBV segments at higher frequency, with TRBV5-6, TRBV5-1 and TRBV20-1 among these.

These TCRs' antigens remain unknown. TCR beta cDNA libraries had unique molecular identifiers. TCRdb fed the PCR reads into MiXCR, producing one record per CDR3 protein. The sample records some 890,000 distinct CDR3 sequences, about 53% being singletons. The sample was blood. The origin of the receptors is a girl aged 5 to 17 with multiple sclerosis.

The table lists this clonotype with a few counts. This chain joins TRBV5-1 and TRBJ2-1; 10 nucleotides agree with TRBD2. The CDR3 has 14 amino acids. Trimming removed 3 bases from V and 10 bases from J; junction bases left unmatched: 7. CDR1 SGHRS and CDR2 YFSETQ come from the germline V gene. CDR3: CASSSGLALYEQFF. The CDR3 nucleotides are TGCGCCAGCAGCTCGGGACTAGCGTTATACGAGCAGTTCTTC.

J is TRBJ2-7 and V is TRBV20-1; D is possibly TRBD2 (7 bases). The V end lost 6 bases, the J end lost 0 bases, and 18 bases lay between the germline ends. CDR1 is DFQATT, CDR2 SNEGSKA, per germline (reference sequence). CDR3 size: 15 residues. The CDR3 region has the DNA TGCAGTGCGGGCCCGGGGCGGGGGCCCTCCTACGAGCAGTACTTC. Translated: CSAGPGRGPSYEQYF.

CDR3 sequence reads: CASGGVFSYEQYF. The CDR3 bases are TGTGCCAGCGGGGGGGTCTTCTCCTACGAGCAGTACTTC. The V call is TRBV27, the J call TRBJ2-7, with 7 nucleotides matching TRBD2. Trimming removed 8 bases from V and 0 bases from J; junction bases left unmatched: 4. This CDR3 has 13 residues. Germline V lookup: CDR1 MNHEY, CDR2 SMNVEV (reference sequence).

This clonotype was picked up a small number of times. The chain uses TRBV6-6 and TRBJ2-7; D possibly corresponds to TRBD2 (5 bases). Trimming pared 7 bases from V and 3 bases from J, leaving 10 bases between. The CDR3 runs 12 residues. In germline, CDR1 is MNHNY, CDR2 SVGAGI (reference sequence). For the CDR3, the DNA is TGTGCCAGCATCAGTACTAGCTACGAGCAGTACTTC. Protein sequence: CASISTSYEQYF.

The genes are TRBV25-1 and TRBJ2-6; a possible D gene is TRBD2 (6 bases). V was trimmed by 7 bases and J by 6 bases, leaving 10 bases between them. This CDR3 region has 13 residues. Germline CDR1 reads MGHDK; CDR2 reads SYGVNS. This CDR3 reads CASTGGSANVLTF. The CDR3, as DNA: TGTGCCAGCACCGGAGGGTCGGCCAACGTCCTGACTTTC.

The V call is TRBV15, the J call TRBJ1-6, with D perhaps TRBD1 (5 bases). Trimming took 2 bases from V and 3 from J, leaving 5 bases between them. CDR3 length: 14 amino acids. CDR1 and CDR2 from the germline V gene are LNHNV and YYDKDF (reference sequence). CDR3 region: CATSRQGYNSPLHF. The CDR3 DNA reads TGTGCCACCAGCAGACAGGGCTATAATTCACCCCTCCACTTT.

This clonotype occurred once. The chain joins TRBV2 to TRBJ2-2; the match to TRBD2 covers 7 bases. There are 15 residues in the CDR3. Germline V gives CDR1 SNHLY, CDR2 FYNNEI. Unmatched junction bases numbered 5, after V lost 2 bases and J lost 5 bases. The CDR3 region has the DNA TGTGCCAGCAGTGAAAGGGTTAGCGGGACCGGGGAGCTGTTTTTT. Its protein is CASSERVSGTGELFF.

This clonotype occurred a few times. V and J are TRBV6-5 and TRBJ1-2; tentative D call: TRBD1 (6 bases). This CDR3 is built from 12 residues. V lost 7 bases and J lost 5, with 11 bases in between. Per germline, CDR1 MNHEY and CDR2 SVGAGI. The CDR3: CASTTGTYGYTF. In nucleotides, the CDR3 is TGTGCCAGCACCACAGGGACATATGGCTACACCTTC.

This clonotype was found a few times. The V call is TRBV2, the J call TRBJ2-7, with 7 bases matching TRBD1. The J call is uncertain, as TRBJ2-5 better fits the DNA end. Germline CDR1 reads SNHLY; CDR2 reads FYNNEI. The CDR3 sequence is 13 residues long. This chain's CDR3 is CASRLDRVETQYF. The CDR3 DNA sequence: TGTGCCAGCAGGCTAGACAGGGTTGAGACCCAGTACTTC.

V usage is TRBV28 and J usage is TRBJ2-3, with D possibly TRBD2 on 6 matching bases. The V end was cut by 3 bases, the J end by 4 bases, with 8 bases between. Per germline, CDR1 MDHEN and CDR2 SYDVKM. This CDR3 is 13 amino acids long. This CDR3 is CASSFRDSDTQYF. CDR3 in DNA: TGTGCCAGCAGTTTCCGGGACTCAGATACGCAGTATTTT.

The chain couples TRBV6-6 to TRBJ2-1; 12 bases are shared with TRBD1. CDR3 length equals 15 residues. Trimming cost V 10 bases and J 9 bases; bases outside gene matches: 13. Germline CDR1 reads MNHNY; CDR2 reads SVGAGI (reference sequence). CDR3 nucleotides: TGTGCCATTAAGACGAGCGGGACAGGGGGCCGTGAGCAGTTCTTC. Encoded protein: CAIKTSGTGGREQFF.

This chain joins TRBV5-1 and TRBJ1-2, with TRBD1 matching 7 bases. Germline V gene sequence: CDR1 SGHRS, CDR2 YFSETQ. J lost 0 bases, V lost 3 bases, and 5 bases had no gene match. The CDR3 covers 15 residues. CDR3 residues: CASSSDRSTNYGYTF. The CDR3, as DNA: TGCGCCAGCAGCTCGGACAGGTCGACTAACTATGGCTACACCTTC.

The table lists this clonotype with a few counts. The CDR3 is CSAEVTGREQYF. As DNA, the CDR3 is TGCAGCGCTGAGGTGACAGGGCGCGAGCAGTACTTC. V gene TRBV29-1 combines with J gene TRBJ2-7, with 7 bases lining up with TRBD1. CDR1 is SQVTM and CDR2 is ANQGSEA in the germline V gene. V was pared by 7 bases and J by 6 bases, with 9 bases of the junction left unmatched. The CDR3 sequence is 12 residues long.

This clonotype was found a few times. V usage is TRBV10-3 and J usage is TRBJ2-7; tentatively, D is TRBD1 (6 bases). Germline CDR1 is ENHRY and CDR2 is SYGVKD. V was shortened by 6 bases and J by 3 bases, with 12 bases between the two germline ends. The CDR3 has 13 residues. The CDR3 DNA reads as TGTGCCATCAGGGGGGACACCCTCTACGAGCAGTACTTC. Its protein is CAIRGDTLYEQYF.

The V gene is TRBV3-1, the J gene TRBJ2-3; the D gene is possibly TRBD1 (6 bases). The CDR3 length is 17 residues. CDR1 is LGHDT and CDR2 is YNNKEL in the germline V gene (reference sequence). Trimming removed 7 bases from V and 2 bases from J, with 22 bases in between. CDR3 residues: CASTEKFPGHLTDTQYF. As DNA, the CDR3 is TGTGCCAGCACGGAGAAATTCCCGGGACACCTCACAGATACGCAGTATTTT.

This rearrangement joins TRBV5-1 to TRBJ2-5, with 15 positions matching TRBD2. Germline-derived CDR1 and CDR2 are SGHRS and YFSETQ. V lost 0 bases, J lost 11 bases, and 20 bases stayed unmatched. This CDR3 region has 20 residues. CDR3: CASSLVPGLAGGLSKNEQYF. CDR3 DNA: TGCGCCAGCAGCTTGGTACCTGGACTAGCGGGGGGGCTTTCGAAGAATGAGCAGTACTTC.

This clonotype was detected a few times. The rearrangement links TRBV12-5 to TRBJ1-6; no definite D call. The V end was cut by 3 bases, the J end by 6 bases, with 18 bases between. The CDR3 totals 17 residues. Per germline, CDR1 LGHNT and CDR2 FRNRAP. The CDR3 spells CASGLGSPSSGNSPLHF. For the CDR3, the DNA is TGTGCTAGTGGTTTAGGCAGCCCGAGCTCGGGTAATTCACCCCTCCACTTT.

As for this clonotype: At one end, the junction sequence differs from germline, possibly due to a read error. The chain joins TRBV20-1 to TRBJ2-2, with TRBD2 as a possible D gene (5 bases). This CDR3 has 16 amino acids. The germline CDR1 and CDR2 sequences are DFQATT and SNEGSKA (reference sequence). The CDR3 coding sequence is TGCAGTGCTCCTCTCGATCTTGCTGATGACTCCGGGGAGCGGTTTTTT. The encoded protein is CSAPLDLADDSGERFF.

The chain has TRBV6-1 and TRBJ2-6, with TRBD1 as a possible D gene (6 bases). The CDR3 is made up of 17 amino acids. Trimming left V 6 bases short and J 0 bases short, with 15 bases between. Per the germline V gene, CDR1 is MNHNS and CDR2 is SASEGT. The chain's CDR3 is CASRGRGSISGANVLTF. The CDR3, as DNA: TGTGCCAGCAGGGGAAGGGGGTCGATCTCTGGGGCCAACGTCCTGACTTTC.

This clonotype was counted between two and nine times. The rearrangement links TRBV10-2 to TRBJ2-7, with TRBD2 matching 7 bases. The CDR3 runs to 17 residues. V lost 2 bases to trimming and J lost 2 bases; unmatched junction nucleotides: 12. Germline CDR1 and CDR2: WSHSY and SAAADI. The CDR3 bases are TGCGCCAGCAGTGAGAGAGCGGTAGCGGGCCTCACCTACGAGCAGTACTTC. It yields the protein CASSERAVAGLTYEQYF.

The rearrangement links TRBV12-3 or TRBV12-4 to TRBJ2-1, with 7 positions matching TRBD2. This CDR3 is 15 amino acids long. The J segment lost 3 bases and the V segment lost 6 bases, leaving 8 bases of the junction unmatched. The DNA for the CDR3 is TGTGCCAGCAGCCGACTAGCCAACCTCTACAATGAGCAGTTCTTC. The encoded protein is CASSRLANLYNEQFF.

CDR3: CASSDRGGSGANVLTF. CDR3 coding DNA: TGTGCCAGCAGTGACCGGGGGGGCTCTGGGGCCAACGTCCTGACTTTC. The chain joins TRBV7-3 to TRBJ2-6; 8 bases agree with TRBD2. The germline gives CDR1 SGHTA, CDR2 FQGTGA. V was pared by 6 bases and J by 0 bases, with 4 bases of the junction left unmatched. The CDR3 runs 16 residues.

The J gene is TRBJ2-3, the V gene TRBV11-2, with D perhaps TRBD2 (6 bases). V shed 1 base and J shed 5 bases, with 13 bases lying between them. The CDR3 sequence is 15 residues long. Germline V lookup: CDR1 SGHAT, CDR2 FQNNGV. The DNA of the CDR3 is TGTGCCAGCAGCTTAGGTCCGGGAGAGGGAGATACGCAGTATTTT. This translates into CASSLGPGEGDTQYF.

The table lists this clonotype with a few counts. The chain uses TRBV11-2 and TRBJ2-7, with D possibly being TRBD2 (6 bases). The CDR3 is 18 amino acids. Looked up from germline, CDR1 is SGHAT and CDR2 is FQNNGV. Trimming cost V 4 bases and J 2 bases, with 24 bases left between them. CDR3: CASSSPPMVSGLTYEQYF. In DNA form, the CDR3 reads TGTGCCAGCAGCTCCCCCCCAATGGTGAGCGGGCTCACCTACGAGCAGTACTTC.

This clonotype was seen only once. The chain has TRBV7-9 and TRBJ2-1, with D hard to call. This CDR3 has 13 amino acids. V shed 4 bases and J shed 6 bases, with 10 bases lying between them. Germline V gives CDR1 SEHNR, CDR2 FQNEAQ (reference sequence). CDR3 sequence reads: CASSYVGGNEQFF. The DNA for the CDR3 is TGTGCCAGCAGCTACGTGGGTGGCAATGAGCAGTTCTTC. Full variable domain (remainder filled in from reference TRBV7-9 and TRBJ2-1): DTGVSQNPRHKITKRGQNVTFRCDPISEHNRLYWYRQTLGQGPEFLTYFQNEAQLEKSRLLSDRFSAERPKGSFSTLEIQRTEQGDSAMYLCASSYVGGNEQFFGPGTRLTVL.

The rearrangement joins TRBV6-5 to TRBJ1-4, with a possible D match to TRBD1 (5 bases). The CDR3 consists of 14 residues. V lost 2 bases and J lost 8, with 12 bases in between. CDR1 MNHEY and CDR2 SVGAGI come from the germline V gene. CDR3 protein: CASSYQGGGEKLFF. The CDR3 bases are TGTGCCAGCAGTTACCAGGGTGGAGGGGAAAAACTGTTTTTT.

This clonotype was seen a few times. This rearrangement joins TRBV20-1 to TRBJ2-1; 12 nucleotides match TRBD2. Germline CDR1 and CDR2: DFQATT and SNEGSKA (reference sequence). The CDR3 loop spans 14 amino acids. V shed 2 bases, J shed 8 bases, and the junction held 4 bases outside the gene matches. The CDR3 region has the DNA TGCAGTGCTAGACTAGCGGGAGGGCCTTATGAGCAGTTCTTC. This sequence encodes CSARLAGGPYEQFF.

There are a few counts of this clonotype. The chain couples TRBV7-2 to TRBJ2-7; the match to TRBD1 covers 7 bases. Germline trimming cut 5 bases from V and 3 bases from J; bases unmatched to any gene: 4. This CDR3 contains 13 residues. From germline, CDR1 is SGHTA and CDR2 FQGNSA. The CDR3, as DNA: TGTGCCAGCAGCGCTAGACAGGGCTACGAGCAGTACTTC. Amino acids: CASSARQGYEQYF.

The chain carries TRBV5-1 and TRBJ2-7; 9 bases line up with TRBD2. The J segment lost 6 bases and the V segment lost 4 bases, leaving 8 bases of the junction unmatched. Germline V gene data show CDR1 as SGHRS and CDR2 as YFSETQ. The CDR3 has 14 residues. This chain's CDR3 is CASSTGTSSSEQYF. DNA of the CDR3: TGCGCCAGCAGCACGGGGACTAGCTCAAGCGAGCAGTACTTC.